These 20 T cell receptor beta chains originate from one sample sequenced in a study of T cells in Graves' hyperthyroidism and ophthalmopathy. It was RNA transcripts that yielded the amplified TCR beta CDR3 regions. The HTBI primer set drove a first-round RT-PCR of the TCR CDR3. TCRdb re-derived calls from the multiplex PCR reads in MiXCR, one entry per CDR3 protein. The sample holds some 620,000 distinct CDR3 sequences, roughly 15% seen once. Specimen: blood. These receptors all come from a woman aged 25 to 39 with Graves' hyperthyroidism.

This clonotype was found many times. The chain has TRBV28 and TRBJ1-2; TRBD1 might be the D (6 bases). V was trimmed by 6 bases and J by 4 bases, leaving 15 bases between them. The CDR3 runs 14 residues. CDR1 and CDR2 from the germline V gene are MDHEN and SYDVKM. The chain's CDR3 is CASRPGGAPYGYTF. The CDR3 nucleotides are TGTGCCAGCAGACCCGGGGGGGCCCCCTATGGCTACACCTTC.

This clonotype showed up just a few times. The chain joins TRBV7-2 to TRBJ2-3; 8 nucleotides line up with TRBD2. The V gene end was trimmed by 1 base and the J gene end by 3 bases; junction bases not matched to a gene: 12. The CDR3 length is 18 residues. The germline CDR1 and CDR2 sequences are SGHTA and FQGNSA. In DNA, the CDR3 is TGTGCCAGCAGCTTAGTTTACGTCGGGAGGGCCGGGACAGATACGCAGTATTTT. Protein sequence: CASSLVYVGRAGTDTQYF.

This clonotype was detected many times. V and J are TRBV11-2 and TRBJ2-3; perhaps D is TRBD1 or TRBD2 (5 bases each). This CDR3 region has 15 residues. Germline CDR1 and CDR2: SGHAT and FQNNGV. The V end was cut by 1 base, the J end by 4 bases, with 12 bases between. The CDR3 bases are TGTGCCAGCAGCTTAGTTGGGGGATTCGCAGATACGCAGTATTTT. Encoded protein: CASSLVGGFADTQYF.

This clonotype was found many times. The chain is built from TRBV7-3 and TRBJ2-7; weak D call: TRBD1 (5 bases). The V and J ends lost 5 bases and 1 base respectively, with 12 bases between them. This CDR3 contains 14 residues. CDR1 and CDR2 (germline): SGHTA, FQGTGA. The CDR3 DNA reads TGTGCCAGCAGCCCTGGTGGGGCATCCTACGAGCAGTACTTC. As protein: CASSPGGASYEQYF.

CDR3 sequence: CASSLASPTGGIGYTF. CDR3 nucleotide sequence: TGTGCCAGCAGCCTAGCTTCCCCGACAGGGGGCATAGGCTACACCTTC. The chain joins TRBV12-3 or TRBV12-4 to TRBJ1-2, with 10 bases fitting TRBD1. The V gene end was trimmed by 6 bases and the J gene end by 8 bases; junction bases not matched to a gene: 15. This CDR3 is built from 16 residues.

There are many counts of this clonotype. The V and J genes are TRBV28 and TRBJ2-7; TRBD2 agrees at 12 bases. With V trimmed by 4 bases and J by 2 bases, 3 bases remained unmatched. The CDR3 is 15 residues long. CDR1 and CDR2 (germline): MDHEN, SYDVKM. The chain's CDR3 is CASSSRLAGAYEQYF. CDR3 bases: TGTGCCAGCAGTTCCCGACTAGCGGGGGCCTACGAGCAGTACTTC.

Ten or more counts support this clonotype. The J gene is TRBJ1-3, the V gene TRBV28; possible D gene TRBD1, 5 bases. Germline V CDR1 and CDR2: MDHEN, SYDVKM. V lost 3 bases to trimming and J lost 0 bases, with 9 bases between them. CDR3 length equals 15 residues. Written as DNA, the CDR3 is TGTGCCAGCAGTTTGTTAGGGGCCTCTGGAAACACCATATATTTT. Amino acids: CASSLLGASGNTIYF.

This clonotype was detected ten times or more. As DNA, the CDR3 is TGTGCCAGCAGTTTCTCCGGACAGCCACAGCCCCAGCATTTT. Protein: CASSFSGQPQPQHF. The chain combines TRBV7-2 with TRBJ1-5; D perhaps matches TRBD1 (6 bases). The CDR3 runs to 14 residues. Trimming took 6 bases from V and 7 from J, leaving 16 bases between them. Germline values: CDR1 SGHTA, CDR2 FQGNSA.

Only a few counts were recorded for this clonotype. The chain carries TRBV7-9 and TRBJ1-2; possible D gene TRBD1, 6 bases. This CDR3 contains 15 residues. Per germline, CDR1 SEHNR and CDR2 FQNEAQ (reference sequence). The V end lost 4 bases, the J end lost 2 bases, and 14 bases lay between the germline ends. The CDR3 spells CASSSSDSLNYGYTF. CDR3 DNA sequence: TGTGCCAGCAGCTCCTCGGACAGTTTGAACTATGGCTACACCTTC.

This clonotype came up a few times. The gene calls are TRBV4-1 and TRBJ1-5; D gene ambiguous. The CDR3 has 16 amino acids. The V gene's germline CDR1 is MGHRA and CDR2 YSYEKL. The ends were cut back, 0 bases at V and 4 bases at J, with 13 bases in the middle. The CDR3 DNA is TGCGCCAGCAGCCAAGAAATCTCCCTCCGGAATCAGCCCCAGCATTTT. It is translated as CASSQEISLRNQPQHF.

This clonotype was observed a few times. V usage is TRBV10-3 and J usage is TRBJ1-1; no clear D. The CDR3 runs to 13 residues. The germline CDR1 and CDR2 sequences are ENHRY and SYGVKD. The germline V and J ends were trimmed by 5 bases and 1 base, with 8 bases remaining between them. CDR3 region: CAISHGANTEAFF. CDR3 nucleotide sequence: TGTGCCATCAGTCATGGTGCGAACACTGAAGCTTTCTTT.

This clonotype was seen more than once but under ten times. Since a much larger clone is just one base distant, this may be a read error. The J gene is TRBJ2-3, the V gene TRBV3-1; D might be TRBD1 (6 bases). The germline CDR1 and CDR2 sequences are LGHDT and YNNKEL (reference sequence). V was pared by 4 bases and J by 10 bases, with 18 bases between. The CDR3 loop spans 14 amino acids. In nucleotides, the CDR3 is TGTGCCAGCAGCCCATACAGGGACGGGGATGCGCAGTATTTT. Translated, it gives CASSPYRDGDAQYF.

This clonotype has ten or more counts. V gene TRBV6-5 combines with J gene TRBJ1-3; D is ambiguous. Between the trimmed V and J ends, which lost 3 bases and 4 bases, there was a span of 16 bases. The CDR3 runs 16 residues. Germline V gene data show CDR1 as MNHEY and CDR2 as SVGAGI. CDR3 in amino acids: CASSYSPGSLGNTIYF. CDR3 sequence (DNA): TGTGCCAGCAGTTATAGTCCCGGAAGTCTAGGAAACACCATATATTTT.

This clonotype appeared many times. The chain recombines TRBV2 with TRBJ2-1, with 8 bases matching TRBD2. Looked up from germline, CDR1 is SNHLY and CDR2 is FYNNEI. This CDR3 has 15 amino acids. V shed 6 bases, J shed 8 bases, and the junction held 12 bases outside the gene matches. CDR3 loop: CASSVDGRAGDEQFF. The CDR3 coding sequence is TGTGCCAGCAGCGTTGACGGGAGGGCGGGCGATGAGCAGTTCTTC.

This clonotype turned up a few times. The rearrangement links TRBV2 to TRBJ2-3; possible D gene TRBD2, 7 bases. The CDR3 spans 14 residues. Germline loops: CDR1 SNHLY, CDR2 FYNNEI. V was pared by 11 bases and J by 2 bases, with 17 bases between. The CDR3 loop reads CASKGGGPTDTQYF. In nucleotides, the CDR3 is TGTGCCTCCAAGGGGGGAGGGCCCACAGATACGCAGTATTTT.

This clonotype occurred many times. This chain joins TRBV28 and TRBJ1-2, with D unresolved. In germline, CDR1 is MDHEN, CDR2 SYDVKM. The CDR3 spans 12 residues. The V and J ends lost 4 bases and 8 bases respectively, with 11 bases between them. The CDR3 DNA follows: TGTGCCAGCAGTTCCTCCGGGTCCGGCTACACCTTC. Amino acids: CASSSSGSGYTF.

There are many counts of this clonotype. This sequence joins TRBV20-1 and TRBJ2-1; D remains unclear. The ends were cut back, 0 bases at V and 6 bases at J, with 3 bases in the middle. This CDR3 has 11 residues. Germline assignment: CDR1 DFQATT and CDR2 SNEGSKA (reference sequence). CDR3 loop: CSARDSNEQFF. CDR3 in DNA: TGCAGTGCTAGAGACTCCAATGAGCAGTTCTTC.

This clonotype came up many times. The chain couples TRBV7-8 to TRBJ2-1, with 8 bases that match TRBD2. The CDR3 has 16 amino acids. The germline V gene has CDR1 SGHVS and CDR2 FQNEAQ. Unmatched junction bases numbered 12, after V lost 5 bases and J lost 6 bases. CDR3 bases: TGTGCCAGCAGCCTTACCGGGGGGGCCCTATCCAATGAGCAGTTCTTC. This codes for CASSLTGGALSNEQFF.

Turning to this clonotype: A read error may explain this, as a much larger clone is one base away. The chain combines TRBV28 with TRBJ1-2; unclear D gene. CDR1 is MDHEN and CDR2 is SYDVKM in the germline V gene. The CDR3 totals 14 residues. V was cut by 3 bases and J by 8 bases, with 16 bases left in between. CDR3 amino acids: CASSFSGNILGYTF. Written as DNA, the CDR3 is TGTGCCAGCAGTTTTTCGGGGAATATTTTGGGCTACACCTTC.

Regarding this clonotype: An end of the junction does not agree with germline; a read error may underlie this. The chain recombines TRBV6-1 with TRBJ1-1, with no clear D. Germline V gene sequence: CDR1 MNHNS, CDR2 SASEGT. CDR3 length: 14 residues. DNA for the CDR3: TGTGCCAGCCCTAGGACGGGCGGACCCCCTGAAGCTTCCTTT. This codes for CASPRTGGPPEASF.